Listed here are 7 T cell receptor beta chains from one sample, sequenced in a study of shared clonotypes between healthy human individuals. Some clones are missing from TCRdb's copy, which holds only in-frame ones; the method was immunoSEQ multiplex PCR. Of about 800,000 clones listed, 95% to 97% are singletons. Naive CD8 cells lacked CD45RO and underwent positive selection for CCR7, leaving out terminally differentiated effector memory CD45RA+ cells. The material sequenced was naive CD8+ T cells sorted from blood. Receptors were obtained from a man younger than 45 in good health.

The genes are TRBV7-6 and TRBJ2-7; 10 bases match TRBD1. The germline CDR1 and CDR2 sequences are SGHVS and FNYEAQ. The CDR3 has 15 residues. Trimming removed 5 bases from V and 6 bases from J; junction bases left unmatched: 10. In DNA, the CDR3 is TGTGCCAGCAGCCCGGCGGACAGGGGGTTCGTCGAGCAGTACTTC. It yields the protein CASSPADRGFVEQYF.

The CDR3 DNA is TGTGCCAGCAGCTTGGCCAGTAACAATGAGCAGTTCTTC. This gives the protein CASSLASNNEQFF. The chain joins TRBV5-4 to TRBJ2-1; D is undetermined. CDR3 length equals 13 residues. CDR1 is SGHNT, CDR2 YYREEE, per germline (reference sequence). With 0 bases removed from V and 5 bases from J, the gap between germline ends came to 6 bases.

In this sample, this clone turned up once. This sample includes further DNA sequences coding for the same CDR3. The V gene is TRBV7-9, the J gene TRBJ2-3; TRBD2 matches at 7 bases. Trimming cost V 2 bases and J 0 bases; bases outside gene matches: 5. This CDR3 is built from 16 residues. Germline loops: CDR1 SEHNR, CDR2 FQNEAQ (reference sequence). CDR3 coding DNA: TGTGCCAGCAGCTTAACCAGCGGGGCTAGCACAGATACGCAGTATTTT. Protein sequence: CASSLTSGASTDTQYF.

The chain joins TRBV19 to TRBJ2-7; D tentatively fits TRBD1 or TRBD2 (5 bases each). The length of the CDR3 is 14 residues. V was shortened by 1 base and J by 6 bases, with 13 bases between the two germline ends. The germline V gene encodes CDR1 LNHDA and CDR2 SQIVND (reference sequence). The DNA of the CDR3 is TGTGCCAGTAGTATAGGCGCAGGGACCGCCGAGCAGTACTTC. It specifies CASSIGAGTAEQYF.

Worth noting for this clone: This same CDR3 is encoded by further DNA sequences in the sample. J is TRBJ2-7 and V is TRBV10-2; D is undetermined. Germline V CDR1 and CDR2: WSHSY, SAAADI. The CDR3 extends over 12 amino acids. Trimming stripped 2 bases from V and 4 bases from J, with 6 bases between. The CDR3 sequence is CASSERSYEQYF. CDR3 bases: TGCGCCAGCAGTGAGCGCAGTTACGAGCAGTACTTC.

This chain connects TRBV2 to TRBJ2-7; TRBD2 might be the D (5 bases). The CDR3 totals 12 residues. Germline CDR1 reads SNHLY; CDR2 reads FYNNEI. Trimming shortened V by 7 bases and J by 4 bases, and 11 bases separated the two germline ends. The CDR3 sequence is CASMGSGYEQYF. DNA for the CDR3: TGTGCCAGCATGGGGAGTGGGTACGAGCAGTACTTC.

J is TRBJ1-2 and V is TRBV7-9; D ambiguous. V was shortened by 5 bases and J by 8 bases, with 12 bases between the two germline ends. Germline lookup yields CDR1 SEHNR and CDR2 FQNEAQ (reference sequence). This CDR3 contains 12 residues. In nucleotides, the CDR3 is TGTGCCAGCAGCATGGAACGGAACGGCTACACCTTC. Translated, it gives CASSMERNGYTF.